These T cell receptor beta chains were read from a single sample in a study of blood T cell repertoires in COVID-19. TCRdb's table, derived via immunoSEQ multiplex PCR, lists solely in-frame clones and lacks some. The sample has approximately 110,000 clones; approximately 74% are singletons. Sequenced input: peripheral blood. The receptors were gathered from an elderly man with COVID-19, enrolled during active disease. Each CDR3 is given with its conserved first and last residue. A D gene is named only where the DNA matches it firmly. Clone size is not always given. Where it is, it says once, few, many or a class for expanded clones.

size: many; J: TRBJ2-7; V: TRBV5-8; D: TRBD2; CDR3: CASSRGGQDYEQYF; DNA: TGTGCCAGCAGCCGGGGGGGGCAAGACTACGAGCAGTACTTC
size: NA; J: TRBJ2-3; V: TRBV5-1; D: TRBD2; CDR3: CASSFTLAGVADTQYF; DNA: TGCGCCAGCAGCTTCACCCTAGCGGGAGTGGCAGATACGCAGTATTTT
size: NA; J: TRBJ2-4; V: TRBV18; D: TRBD1; CDR3: CASSIGTGENIQYF; DNA: TGTGCCAGCTCCATAGGGACAGGGGAAAACATTCAGTACTTC
size: NA; J: TRBJ2-3; V: TRBV6-1; D: NA; CDR3: CASSEWGGGERTDTQYF; DNA: TGTGCCAGCAGTGAATGGGGTGGAGGGGAAAGGACAGATACGCAGTATTTT
size: NA; J: TRBJ2-1; V: TRBV18; D: TRBD1; CDR3: CASAGQGFYNEQFF; DNA: TGTGCCAGCGCCGGACAGGGTTTCTACAATGAGCAGTTCTTC
size: NA; J: TRBJ1-2; V: TRBV7-9; D: NA; CDR3: CASSQSSWGLGYTF; DNA: TGTGCCAGCAGCCAAAGCTCTTGGGGGCTTGGCTACACCTTC
size: few; J: TRBJ1-5; V: TRBV3-1/TRBV3-2; D: TRBD1; CDR3: CASSLTGVSNQPQHF; DNA: TGTGCCAGCAGTCTCACAGGGGTAAGCAATCAGCCCCAGCATTTT
size: NA; J: TRBJ2-1; V: TRBV25-1; D: TRBD2; CDR3: CASSELTGGPYNEQFF; DNA: TGTGCCAGCAGTGAATTGACGGGAGGGCCTTACAATGAGCAGTTCTTC
size: NA; J: TRBJ2-2; V: TRBV7-7; D: NA; CDR3: CASSLASYTGELFF; DNA: TGTGCTAGCAGCTTAGCCTCCTACACCGGGGAGCTGTTTTTT
size: NA; J: TRBJ2-7; V: TRBV6-7; D: TRBD1; CDR3: CASSSNLKQGCGYEQYF; DNA: TGTGCCAGCAGTTCCAATCTTAAACAGGGGTGCGGCTACGAGCAGTACTTC
size: NA; J: TRBJ2-1; V: TRBV6-2/TRBV6-3; D: NA; CDR3: CASSLNSYNEQFF; DNA: TGTGCCAGCAGTCTAAACTCCTACAATGAGCAGTTCTTC
size: NA; J: TRBJ2-3; V: TRBV7-6; D: TRBD2; CDR3: CASSLRRGASDTQYF; DNA: TGTGCCAGCAGCCTCCGGCGGGGGGCGTCGGATACGCAGTATTTT
size: NA; J: TRBJ1-1; V: TRBV28; D: NA; CDR3: CASRPGIMMYTEAFF; DNA: TGTGCCAGCAGACCAGGGATCATGATGTACACTGAAGCTTTCTTT
size: NA; J: TRBJ2-3; V: TRBV24-1; D: NA; CDR3: CATSDLKQGGTDTQYF; DNA: TGTGCCACCAGTGATTTAAAACAGGGTGGCACAGATACGCAGTATTTT
size: NA; J: TRBJ1-2; V: TRBV4-3; D: TRBD1; CDR3: CASSQDSGDRGGYTF; DNA: TGCGCCAGCAGCCAAGATAGCGGGGACAGGGGAGGCTACACCTTC
size: NA; J: TRBJ2-1; V: TRBV5-4; D: TRBD1; CDR3: CASSTGQGFYNEQFF; DNA: TGTGCCAGCAGCACGGGACAGGGATTTTACAATGAGCAGTTCTTC
size: NA; J: TRBJ1-2; V: TRBV18; D: NA; CDR3: CASSPPTAWYGYTF; DNA: TGTGCCAGCTCACCACCGACAGCCTGGTATGGCTACACCTTC
size: once; J: TRBJ2-1; V: TRBV5-5; D: TRBD1; CDR3: CASSSGQGRNEQFF; DNA: TGTGCCAGCAGCTCCGGACAGGGGAGGAATGAGCAGTTCTTC
size: NA; J: TRBJ1-2; V: TRBV19; D: NA; CDR3: CASGPGNYGYTF; DNA: TGTGCCAGTGGGCCAGGAAACTATGGCTACACCTTC
size: NA; J: TRBJ2-5; V: TRBV14; D: TRBD2; CDR3: CASISGQLGLAGAPRETQYF; DNA: TGTGCCAGCATCTCGGGGCAGCTTGGACTAGCGGGAGCTCCACGGGAGACCCAGTACTTC
size: NA; J: TRBJ2-2; V: TRBV5-1; D: NA; CDR3: CASSSLQGSTGELFF; DNA: TGCGCCAGCAGCTCGCTCCAGGGGAGTACCGGGGAGCTGTTTTTT
size: few; J: TRBJ2-7; V: TRBV5-1; D: TRBD2; CDR3: CASSLAGLANSYEQYF; DNA: TGCGCCAGCAGCTTGGCAGGACTAGCGAACTCCTACGAGCAGTACTTC